This T cell receptor (beta chain) was found in a study of T cell responses to AZD1222 COVID-19 vaccine. Study-wide findings and caveats: Donors in the cohort were predominantly white British and more often female, and clonal diversity was possibly underestimated.

To note about this clone: Its antigen is undetermined.

Method: immunoSEQ multiplex PCR; TCRdb's copy keeps in-frame clones and lacks some. The table lists about 180,000 clones, 75% to 90% of them singletons. Germline CDR1 reads ENHRY; CDR2 reads SYGVKD. Trimming left V 6 bases short and J 0 bases short, with 11 bases between. The CDR3 sequence is 14 residues long. The sequencing used peripheral blood, collected 28 days after the second dose of the MenACWY control vaccine. The chain couples TRBV10-3 to TRBJ1-1; a possible D gene is TRBD1 (5 bases). The sequence derives from an adult who received the MenACWY meningococcal vaccine as a control. CDR3 in amino acids: CAISGDGVNTEAFF. The CDR3 DNA is TGTGCCATCAGCGGGGACGGGGTGAACACTGAAGCTTTCTTT.